The 4 T cell receptor beta chains below all came from one sample that was sequenced in a study of molecular identifiers for immune sequencing clone quantification. TCRdb processed the PCR reads anew with MiXCR; each CDR3 protein has one entry. Here the sample spans about 500,000 distinct CDR3 sequences, around 23% being singletons. Sequencing was carried out using naive CD8+ T cells from blood, with Jurkat cell RNA spiked in. This sample's subset: FACS-sorted CD8+CD4-CCR7+CD45RA+ naive T cells. Receptors originate from a human donor in good health. Some libraries in this study had Jurkat cell RNA spiked in.

As regards this clonotype: One end of the junction varies from germline; a read error may be responsible. The chain combines TRBV7-6 with TRBJ2-7; 7 nucleotides match TRBD1. The germline V gene encodes CDR1 SGHVS and CDR2 FNYEAQ. CDR3 length equals 14 residues. The CDR3, as DNA: TGTGCCAGCAGCTTAGGACAGGGCGGCTACGGGCAGTACTTC. It specifies CASSLGQGGYGQYF.

The genes are TRBV19 and TRBJ2-1; TRBD2 agrees at 9 bases. The trim removed 4 bases at V and 4 bases at J, leaving 5 bases unmatched. Germline loops: CDR1 LNHDA, CDR2 SQIVND (reference sequence). The CDR3 has 15 amino acids. CDR3 region: CASSKTSGEYNEQFF. The CDR3, as DNA: TGTGCCAGTAGTAAGACTAGCGGCGAGTACAATGAGCAGTTCTTC.

The chain carries TRBV5-1 and TRBJ2-7; 10 bases fit TRBD1. The length of the CDR3 is 16 residues. With 4 bases clipped from V and 1 base from J, the junction kept 8 bases outside the gene matches. Germline assignment: CDR1 SGHRS and CDR2 YFSETQ. Here the CDR3 reads CASSTGQGIRSYEQYF. Here the CDR3 DNA reads TGCGCCAGCAGCACGGGACAGGGGATAAGGTCCTACGAGCAGTACTTC.

This clonotype was counted ten times or more. The CDR3 protein is CASSVGDVDETQYF. Here the CDR3 DNA reads TGTGCCAGCAGCGTAGGTGACGTAGACGAGACCCAGTACTTC. The chain recombines TRBV9 with TRBJ2-5, with D hard to call. V was trimmed by 0 bases and J by 5 bases, leaving 11 bases between them. CDR1 SGDLS and CDR2 YYNGEE come from the germline V gene. The CDR3 is made up of 14 amino acids.